This record concerns one TCR beta chain sequence. V was clipped by 1 base and J by 5 bases, with 6 bases between them. The CDR3 is 13 amino acids. Per germline, CDR1 MNHEY and CDR2 SMNVEV (reference sequence). The sample belongs to a study of blood T cell repertoires in COVID-19. As for the study in general: Acute and convalescent COVID-19 samples came from the United States, Italy and Spain.

The data were produced by immunoSEQ multiplex PCR, yet TCRdb's version contains in-frame clones alone and is incomplete. The sample holds some 76,000 clones, approximately 90% seen once. This sequence originates from a man aged 55 to 70 with acute or convalescent COVID-19. The sequenced sample consisted of peripheral blood. This sequence joins TRBV27 and TRBJ1-5, with D maybe TRBD1 (6 bases). CDR3 nucleotide sequence: TGTGCCAGCAGTTTATACAGGGATCAGCCCCAGCATTTT. Amino acids: CASSLYRDQPQHF.